Shown below are 22 T cell receptor beta chains from a single sample sequenced in a study of T cell changes during pregnancy in multiple sclerosis. TCRdb keeps only in-frame clones here, not all; method: immunoSEQ multiplex PCR. Here the sample spans some 27,000 clones, 80% to 90% being singletons. Sequenced material: CD4+ T cells from peripheral blood mononuclear cells, taken in the second trimester of pregnancy. The receptors derive from a female donor with multiple sclerosis, enrolled in a pregnancy study.

The CDR3 here is CASSDEVNQPQHF. CDR3 nucleotide sequence: TGTGCCAGCAGTGACGAGGTAAATCAGCCCCAGCATTTT. This chain connects TRBV2 to TRBJ1-5, with D hard to call. This CDR3 region has 13 residues. The germline V gene encodes CDR1 SNHLY and CDR2 FYNNEI. Deletions cut 3 bases from V and 4 bases from J, with 7 bases between.

This clone appeared once. The J gene is TRBJ2-5, the V gene TRBV27; D perhaps matches TRBD1 (6 bases). TRBJ2-7 explains the end of the DNA better; the J call may be wrong. Germline V gene data show CDR1 as MNHEY and CDR2 as SMNVEV (reference sequence). CDR3 length: 14 residues. This chain's CDR3 is CASRSSGAKHEQYF. As DNA, the CDR3 is TGTGCCAGCAGGTCGTCAGGGGCTAAACACGAGCAGTACTTC.

The gene calls are TRBV19 and TRBJ2-2, with TRBD1 identical over 10 bases. The trim removed 7 bases at V and 2 bases at J, leaving 4 bases unmatched. Germline CDR1 is LNHDA and CDR2 is SQIVND (reference sequence). This CDR3 has 15 amino acids. The CDR3 loop is CASTRTGGNTGELFF. CDR3 DNA sequence: TGTGCCAGTACCCGGACAGGGGGTAACACCGGGGAGCTGTTTTTT.

The V call is TRBV12-5, the J call TRBJ2-3; 14 bases line up with TRBD2. The trim removed 6 bases at V and 3 bases at J, leaving 8 bases unmatched. The CDR3 totals 17 residues. Germline V CDR1 and CDR2: LGHNT, FRNRAP. CDR3 DNA sequence: TGTGCTAGTGGAACTGGACTAGCGGGGGGCGGTACAGATACGCAGTATTTT. Translated: CASGTGLAGGGTDTQYF.

V usage is TRBV9 and J usage is TRBJ2-1; 9 positions match TRBD2. Germline CDR1 and CDR2: SGDLS and YYNGEE. This CDR3 has 15 residues. V shed 0 bases, J shed 9 bases, and the junction held 7 bases outside the gene matches. This CDR3 reads CASSVEIAGDLEQFF. CDR3 sequence (DNA): TGTGCCAGCAGCGTAGAAATAGCGGGGGACCTTGAGCAGTTCTTC.

The chain is built from TRBV11-2 and TRBJ1-1; D is undetermined. The V end lost 2 bases, the J end lost 11 bases, and 12 bases lay between the germline ends. CDR1 is SGHAT, CDR2 FQNNGV, per germline. The length of the CDR3 is 12 residues. The CDR3 protein is CASSLLSRRAFF. The CDR3 bases are TGTGCCAGCAGCTTATTGTCACGGCGGGCTTTCTTT.

The chain uses TRBV19 and TRBJ2-1; D is unresolved. Germline CDR1 is LNHDA and CDR2 is SQIVND (reference sequence). The V end was cut by 5 bases, the J end by 4 bases, with 18 bases between. This CDR3 has 16 residues. The CDR3 loop is CASSAADFSSYNEQFF. In DNA, the CDR3 is TGTGCCAGTAGTGCCGCGGATTTTTCCTCTTACAATGAGCAGTTCTTC.

The chain couples TRBV6-5 to TRBJ1-2; D gene ambiguous. CDR1 MNHEY and CDR2 SVGAGI come from the germline V gene. Trimming removed 4 bases at V and 4 bases at J, with 13 bases between. The CDR3 spans 14 residues. The CDR3 bases are TGTGCCAGCAGTTCCTTCCGCACTATCTATGGCTACACCTTC. This codes for CASSSFRTIYGYTF.

The genes are TRBV30 and TRBJ1-1; tentatively, D is TRBD1 (5 bases). V was pared by 4 bases and J by 8 bases, with 17 bases between. The germline gives CDR1 GTSNPN, CDR2 SVGIG (reference sequence). The CDR3 spans 13 residues. CDR3 protein: CAWTPGGFREAFF. CDR3 bases: TGTGCCTGGACCCCGGGGGGGTTTAGGGAAGCTTTCTTT.

The rearrangement joins TRBV19 to TRBJ2-3; D perhaps matches TRBD1 (6 bases). Trimming removed 10 bases from V and 4 bases from J, with 18 bases in between. The CDR3 has 14 residues. Germline V lookup: CDR1 LNHDA, CDR2 SQIVND (reference sequence). CDR3 sequence reads: CATTRSGVPDTQYF. The CDR3, as DNA: TGTGCCACCACGAGGTCAGGGGTCCCAGATACGCAGTATTTT.

The chain combines TRBV27 with TRBJ2-3; TRBD2 matches 8 bases. The CDR3 runs to 16 residues. Germline V lookup: CDR1 MNHEY, CDR2 SMNVEV (reference sequence). After removal of 6 bases from V and 6 bases from J, the junction contained 14 bases not matched to a gene. The CDR3 reads CASSPRGGGGPDTQYF. The CDR3, as DNA: TGTGCCAGCAGCCCCCGGGGGGGCGGGGGGCCGGATACGCAGTATTTT.

The chain carries TRBV4-1 and TRBJ1-2; 7 bases are a match to TRBD1. V gave up 7 bases and J gave up 2 bases; unmatched junction bases: 16. The CDR3 totals 17 residues. Per the germline V gene, CDR1 is MGHRA and CDR2 is YSYEKL. Written as DNA, the CDR3 is TGCGCCAGCACCCCCGCCCTTACGTTCAGGGGGAACTATGGCTACACCTTC. This codes for CASTPALTFRGNYGYTF.

V gene TRBV5-1 combines with J gene TRBJ2-7; 10 bases map to TRBD2. CDR1 is SGHRS and CDR2 is YFSETQ in the germline V gene. Unmatched junction bases numbered 12, after V lost 1 base and J lost 5 bases. This CDR3 has 17 amino acids. CDR3: CASSLPSTLAGVNEQYF. CDR3 bases: TGCGCCAGCAGCTTGCCTTCAACCCTAGCGGGGGTCAACGAGCAGTACTTC.

The chain is built from TRBV7-2 and TRBJ1-2; maybe TRBD1 (6 bases). Per germline, CDR1 SGHTA and CDR2 FQGNSA. Trimming removed 1 base at V and 7 bases at J, with 16 bases between. This CDR3 has 15 amino acids. In DNA, the CDR3 is TGTGCCAGCAGCTTAGGATGGGGGGGGGCGGGTGGCTACACCTTC. Its protein is CASSLGWGGAGGYTF.

The chain combines TRBV6-1 with TRBJ1-1; a possible D gene is TRBD1 (5 bases). CDR1 MNHNS and CDR2 SASEGT come from the germline V gene. The germline V and J ends were trimmed by 2 bases and 1 base, with 20 bases remaining between them. The length of the CDR3 is 18 residues. CDR3 residues: CASSERGSLGWGNTEAFF. CDR3 DNA sequence: TGTGCCAGCAGTGAAAGGGGTTCTTTAGGGTGGGGGAACACTGAAGCTTTCTTT.

This clone has only one observation. For the CDR3, the DNA is TGTGCCAGCAGCCCGAGACTAGCGGGGGGACGTAGCACAGATACGCAGTATTTT. Protein: CASSPRLAGGRSTDTQYF. The chain recombines TRBV14 with TRBJ2-3; 13 nucleotides align to TRBD2. The CDR3 covers 18 residues. The V gene end was trimmed by 4 bases and the J gene end by 0 bases; junction bases not matched to a gene: 7. Germline V gene sequence: CDR1 SGHDN, CDR2 FVKESK.

The rearrangement links TRBV7-2 to TRBJ2-3; D may be TRBD2 (5 bases). This CDR3 spans 16 amino acids. The V and J ends lost 4 bases and 7 bases respectively, with 21 bases between them. Germline CDR1 is SGHTA and CDR2 is FQGNSA. The CDR3 bases are TGTGCCAGCAGCTCCCGGGCGGCAAACACGGGGAATACGCAGTATTTT. This translates into CASSSRAANTGNTQYF.

CDR3 in DNA: TGTGCCACCAGCAGAGCCCTGACTAGCGGCAATGAGCAGTTCTTC. Amino acids: CATSRALTSGNEQFF. The chain couples TRBV15 to TRBJ2-1; 9 bases agree with TRBD2. The CDR3 extends over 15 amino acids. Trimming cost V 1 base and J 6 bases; bases outside gene matches: 4. Looked up from germline, CDR1 is LNHNV and CDR2 is YYDKDF (reference sequence).

The J gene is TRBJ1-2, the V gene TRBV5-6; TRBD1 is a possible D gene (5 bases). This CDR3 contains 13 residues. CDR1 is SGHDT and CDR2 is YYEEEE in the germline V gene. Trimming removed 4 bases from V and 2 bases from J, with 9 bases in between. DNA of the CDR3: TGTGCCAGCAGCGGAGGGGAGAACTATGGCTACACCTTC. Residues: CASSGGENYGYTF.

The chain recombines TRBV29-1 with TRBJ2-1; 9 nucleotides align to TRBD1. CDR1 and CDR2 (germline): SQVTM, ANQGSEA. The CDR3 totals 17 residues. V dropped 4 bases and J dropped 0; count of bases not matched to a gene: 10. CDR3 in amino acids: CSVVGTGRISSYNEQFF. In nucleotides, the CDR3 is TGCAGCGTTGTGGGGACAGGGCGAATAAGCTCCTACAATGAGCAGTTCTTC.

The V gene is TRBV7-3, the J gene TRBJ2-6, with TRBD2 identical over 11 bases. J lost 2 bases, V lost 5 bases, and 11 bases had no gene match. The CDR3 sequence is 19 residues long. Looked up from germline, CDR1 is SGHTA and CDR2 is FQGTGA. CDR3 residues: CASSRGPGLAVPGANVLTF. The CDR3 nucleotides are TGTGCCAGCAGCAGGGGGCCGGGACTAGCGGTTCCTGGGGCCAACGTCCTGACTTTC.

The chain joins TRBV7-8 to TRBJ2-7; D uncertain. CDR1 is SGHVS, CDR2 FQNEAQ, per germline. The V and J ends lost 5 bases and 3 bases respectively, with 17 bases between them. The CDR3 is 15 amino acids. The CDR3 loop reads CASSLGPRSGYEQYF. DNA for the CDR3: TGTGCCAGCAGCCTAGGCCCACGTTCCGGCTACGAGCAGTACTTC.